This TCR beta chain was observed in a study of CD8+ T cells in alopecia areata. Study as a whole: A regimen of oral tofacitinib, 5 to 10 mg twice daily, was given to treated patients. Severity was scored as percentage of affected scalp area in treated patients.

Overall study findings and caveats: Normal scalp had lower clonality than lesional scalp, with alopecia totalis/universalis lesions showing this most strongly.

Regarding treatment: oral pan-JAK inhibitor, 5-10 mg twice daily. It was from alopecia areata patients that lesional scalp punch biopsies and peripheral blood were collected. The germline V gene encodes CDR1 SNHLY and CDR2 FYNNEI. The CDR3 is 14 residues long. Trimming shortened V by 5 bases and J by 6 bases, and 17 bases separated the two germline ends. RNA was isolated and reverse transcribed to cDNA, the sequencing template. This table comes from immunoSEQ multiplex PCR, and its TCRdb copy is limited to in-frame clones, with some not included. The sample includes about 160,000 clones, roughly 65% of them seen just once. A remark on this clone: Its antigen is as yet unknown.

The receptor's source is a human donor with alopecia areata. The specimen comprised CD4+ T cells sorted from blood, sampled at week 4, from a patient treated with tofacitinib. The chain carries TRBV2 and TRBJ2-7, with D perhaps matching TRBD1 or TRBD2 (7 bases each). The CDR3 loop is CASSLQGRVIEQYF. Written as DNA, the CDR3 is TGTGCCAGCAGTCTACAGGGGAGGGTCATCGAGCAGTACTTC. Combining the CDR3 with reference TRBV2 and TRBJ2-7 gives the whole variable domain EPEVTQTPSHQVTQMGQEVILRCVPISNHLYFYWYRQILGQKVEFLVSFYNNEISEKSEIFDDQFSVERPDGSNFTLKIRSTKLEDSAMYFCASSLQGRVIEQYFGPGTRLTVT.